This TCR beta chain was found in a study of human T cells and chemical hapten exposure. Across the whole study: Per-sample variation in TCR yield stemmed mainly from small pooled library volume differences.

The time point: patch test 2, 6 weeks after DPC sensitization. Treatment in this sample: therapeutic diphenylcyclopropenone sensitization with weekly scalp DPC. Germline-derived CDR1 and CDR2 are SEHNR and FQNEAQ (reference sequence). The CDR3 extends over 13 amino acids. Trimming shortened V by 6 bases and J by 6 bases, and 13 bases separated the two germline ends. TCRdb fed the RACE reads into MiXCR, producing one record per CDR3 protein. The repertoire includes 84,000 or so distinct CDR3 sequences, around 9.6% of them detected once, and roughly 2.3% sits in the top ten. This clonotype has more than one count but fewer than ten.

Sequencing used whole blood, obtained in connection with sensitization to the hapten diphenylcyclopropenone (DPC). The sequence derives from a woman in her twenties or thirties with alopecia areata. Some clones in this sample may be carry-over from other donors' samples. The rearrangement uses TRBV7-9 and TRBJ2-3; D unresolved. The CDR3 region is CASRDGAADTQYF. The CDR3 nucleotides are TGTGCCAGCAGGGACGGCGCCGCGGATACGCAGTATTTT.